These 26 T cell receptor beta chains were all obtained from the same sample, sequenced in a study of blood T cells in healthy people across ages (dated by TCRdb to 2015 to 2017). The method behind the library was 5' RACE. The run used an Illumina HiSeq 2500. A second PCR of roughly 7 to 11 cycles was performed with a sample-barcoded 5' primer and a J-beta primer mix. Using fastp trimming at Q25 and MiXCR clonotype assembly, TCRdb reanalyzed the public sequencing data and kept in-frame beta chains. Under each unique CDR3 protein, matching rows form one entry showing the most common genes and DNA. The sample yields about 930,000 distinct CDR3 sequences; 25% to 35% were counted once. The biggest ten clones account for around 9.6% of the sample. These same data were also listed under a study on T cells of mothers and their children.

Sample: blood. These receptors all stem from a woman aged 40-49 years in good health.

Regarding this clonotype: A much larger clone is a single base away; this may be a read error. J is TRBJ2-1 and V is TRBV7-9; tentative D call: TRBD1 (6 bases). The DNA matches TRBJ2-7 better at its end, which makes the J call doubtful. The CDR3 loop spans 15 amino acids. In germline, CDR1 is SEHNR, CDR2 FQNEAQ (reference sequence). The CDR3 loop reads CASSLVLDSYNEQYF. In DNA form, the CDR3 reads TGTGCCAGCAGCTTAGTTTTGGACAGCTACAATGAGCAGTACTTC.

V is TRBV18 and J is TRBJ2-4; D might be TRBD1 (6 bases). CDR3 size: 16 residues. Germline V gene lookup returns CDR1 KGHSH and CDR2 LQKENI. Trimming removed 6 bases at V and 7 bases at J, with 22 bases between. The CDR3 DNA is TGTGCCAGCTCGATTTTAGAAGACAGGAAGGGGAACATTCAGTACTTC. This sequence encodes CASSILEDRKGNIQYF.

The gene calls are TRBV28 and TRBJ2-1; 11 nucleotides match TRBD2. Per the germline V gene, CDR1 is MDHEN and CDR2 is SYDVKM. V lost 8 bases, J lost 5 bases, and 11 bases stayed unmatched. CDR3 size: 16 residues. CDR3 nucleotides: TGTGCCAGCTTTCCCCCGCTAGCGGGAGGAGACAATGAGCAGTTCTTC. It translates to CASFPPLAGGDNEQFF.

The CDR3 here is CASRRQVNTEAFF. The CDR3 DNA is TGTGCCAGCAGGAGACAGGTAAACACTGAAGCTTTCTTT. The chain uses TRBV7-2 and TRBJ1-1, with D possibly being TRBD1 (6 bases). Deletions cut 6 bases from V and 2 bases from J, with 10 bases between. Per the germline V gene, CDR1 is SGHTA and CDR2 is FQGNSA. The CDR3 has 13 amino acids.

This rearrangement joins TRBV4-3 to TRBJ1-4, with D maybe TRBD1 (6 bases). The CDR3 contains 15 residues. Between the trimmed V and J ends, which lost 4 bases and 6 bases, there was a span of 15 bases. From germline, CDR1 is LGHNA and CDR2 YSLEER. CDR3 DNA: TGCGCCAGCAGCCTTCACGGGGGGCGGGATGAAAAACTGTTTTTT. Its translation is CASSLHGGRDEKLFF.

This clonotype has just a few counts. V is TRBV9 and J is TRBJ1-1; D possibly corresponds to TRBD1 (6 bases). CDR1 and CDR2 from the germline V gene are SGDLS and YYNGEE. The CDR3 consists of 14 residues. V lost 7 bases and J lost 4, with 17 bases in between. DNA for the CDR3: TGTGCCAGCGGCGCCCTAGGGGGGACCACTGAAGCTTTCTTT. It yields the protein CASGALGGTTEAFF.

Many counts were recorded for this clonotype. The chain has TRBV4-2 and TRBJ2-7; 9 bases fit TRBD1. The CDR3 runs to 15 residues. Trimming removed 1 base from V and 1 base from J; junction bases left unmatched: 2. Germline values: CDR1 LGHNA, CDR2 YNFKEQ. Here the CDR3 reads CASSQGGTGSYEQYF. The CDR3 DNA sequence: TGTGCCAGCAGCCAAGGAGGGACAGGGTCCTACGAGCAGTACTTC.

The chain couples TRBV12-3 or TRBV12-4 to TRBJ1-5, with TRBD1 identical over 10 bases. The length of the CDR3 is 15 residues. The V gene end was trimmed by 2 bases and the J gene end by 7 bases; junction bases not matched to a gene: 5. CDR3 residues: CASSLLTGGGQPQHF. CDR3 DNA: TGTGCCAGCAGTTTACTGACAGGGGGCGGGCAGCCCCAGCATTTT.

The V call is TRBV28, the J call TRBJ1-6; weak D call: TRBD1 (6 bases). The CDR3 length is 14 residues. Germline V gene sequence: CDR1 MDHEN, CDR2 SYDVKM. V gave up 1 base and J gave up 8 bases, with 9 bases separating them. The CDR3 protein is CASSLSGADSPLHF. DNA for the CDR3: TGTGCCAGCAGTTTATCAGGGGCCGATTCACCCCTCCACTTT.

The chain carries TRBV5-1 and TRBJ2-1; 7 bases fit TRBD1. The trim removed 4 bases at V and 10 bases at J, leaving 11 bases unmatched. The CDR3 sequence is 14 residues long. Germline lookup yields CDR1 SGHRS and CDR2 YFSETQ. The CDR3 is CASSLKTGEGEQFF. In DNA, the CDR3 is TGCGCCAGCAGCCTTAAAACAGGGGAAGGAGAGCAGTTCTTC.

This clonotype was found many times. Here the CDR3 DNA reads TGCAGCGTCGAGAGCGGGGGCGGATACGAGCAGTACTTC. Amino acids: CSVESGGGYEQYF. This chain joins TRBV29-1 and TRBJ2-7; 8 bases align to TRBD2. J was trimmed by 4 bases and V by 6 bases; bases with no gene match: 8. Germline V gene lookup returns CDR1 SQVTM and CDR2 ANQGSEA. The CDR3 runs 13 residues.

This clonotype was seen ten or more times. The gene calls are TRBV10-3 and TRBJ2-5; TRBD1 agrees at 9 bases. The V and J ends lost 6 bases and 4 bases, in that order; junction bases with no gene match: 6. Germline V CDR1 and CDR2: ENHRY, SYGVKD. This CDR3 spans 14 amino acids. The CDR3 nucleotides are TGTGCCATCAGCGATGGACAGGGGTTAGAGACCCAGTACTTC. Translated, it gives CAISDGQGLETQYF.

A remark on this clonotype: A read error is likely, as this CDR3 ends without the conserved phenylalanine or tryptophan. The DNA is left out, because the CDR3 cannot be placed on it with certainty; the CDR3 is given as TCRdb lists it. The chain links TRBV6-1 to TRBJ2-1; the DNA was not used to check the table's D call, TRBD1. The V gene's germline CDR1 is MNHNS and CDR2 SASEGT. The CDR3 has 15 residues if both end residues are counted. The chain's CDR3 is CASSRDRASGYTFGS.

Comment on this clonotype: One end of the junction does not line up with germline, which may come from a read error. The chain combines TRBV20-1 with TRBJ1-4; 9 bases map to TRBD1. The CDR3 consists of 14 residues. The germline V gene has CDR1 DFQATT and CDR2 SNEGSKA (reference sequence). This chain's CDR3 is CSASTTGGFEKRFF. The DNA for the CDR3 is TGCAGTGCTAGTACGACAGGGGGATTTGAAAAACGGTTTTTT.

The V gene is TRBV6-1, the J gene TRBJ2-1; no clear D. Trimming took off 2 bases at V and 5 bases at J, with 16 bases between the two ends. Per germline, CDR1 MNHNS and CDR2 SASEGT. The CDR3 runs to 16 residues. CDR3 coding DNA: TGTGCCAGCAGTGAATTCGAAGGGAACCCCCACAATGAGCAGTTCTTC. Its translation: CASSEFEGNPHNEQFF.

This clonotype was counted many times. The chain employs TRBV11-2 and TRBJ2-1, with TRBD2 as a possible D gene (6 bases). V was pared by 6 bases and J by 4 bases, with 13 bases between. The CDR3 covers 14 residues. Per the germline V gene, CDR1 is SGHAT and CDR2 is FQNNGV. The CDR3 nucleotides read TGTGCCAGCAGTGCCCTAGCGCGTTACAATGAGCAGTTCTTC. This sequence encodes CASSALARYNEQFF.

This clonotype was seen more than once but under ten times. V gene TRBV29-1 combines with J gene TRBJ2-1; 8 nucleotides match TRBD2. Germline CDR1 and CDR2: SQVTM and ANQGSEA. Trimming removed 7 bases from V and 7 bases from J; junction bases left unmatched: 9. There are 13 residues in the CDR3. The CDR3 reads CSDKRGGRNEQFF. The DNA of the CDR3 is TGCAGCGACAAACGGGGGGGGAGGAATGAGCAGTTCTTC.

The chain couples TRBV11-2 to TRBJ2-1; 12 bases are shared with TRBD2. The J segment lost 0 bases and the V segment lost 3 bases, leaving 6 bases of the junction unmatched. The germline V gene has CDR1 SGHAT and CDR2 FQNNGV. The CDR3 has 18 amino acids. Here the CDR3 DNA reads TGTGCCAGCAGCTTTTGGACTAGCGGGGTGAGCTCCTACAATGAGCAGTTCTTC. It specifies CASSFWTSGVSSYNEQFF.

Comment on this clonotype: Since a much larger clone is just one base distant, this may be a read error. J is TRBJ2-3 and V is TRBV20-1, with 8 nucleotides matching TRBD2. Germline CDR1 DFQATT, CDR2 SNEGSKA (reference sequence). The CDR3 is 18 amino acids. The CDR3 DNA is TGCAGTGCTAGCGGCGTCCGGAGCGGGGGCACTAGCACAGGTACGCAGTATTTT. As protein: CSASGVRSGGTSTGTQYF.

The table lists this clonotype with many counts. This chain joins TRBV9 and TRBJ2-1; no clear D gene. CDR1 is SGDLS and CDR2 is YYNGEE in the germline V gene. Trimming took off 0 bases at V and 8 bases at J, with 9 bases between the two ends. The length of the CDR3 is 13 residues. This chain's CDR3 is CASSVDLKDEQFF. The CDR3 nucleotides are TGTGCCAGCAGCGTAGACCTGAAGGATGAGCAGTTCTTC. The variable domain in full, with the rest retrieved from reference TRBV9 and TRBJ2-1, is DSGVTQTPKHLITATGQRVTLRCSPRSGDLSVYWYQQSLDQGLQFLIQYYNGEERAKGNILERFSAQQFPDLHSELNLSSLELGDSALYFCASSVDLKDEQFFGPGTRLTVL.

This clonotype was detected only once. This chain uses TRBV7-6 with TRBJ2-5; 9 bases line up with TRBD2. V trimming: 0 bases; J trimming: 5 bases; junction bases outside the gene matches: 7. CDR3 length equals 16 residues. Germline V gene sequence: CDR1 SGHVS, CDR2 FNYEAQ. CDR3 protein: CASSLAGGGAGETQYF. The CDR3, as DNA: TGTGCCAGCAGCTTAGCCGGCGGGGGGGCCGGGGAGACCCAGTACTTC.

The table lists this clonotype with many counts. Possible read error: a much larger clone is one base away. V is TRBV10-3 and J is TRBJ2-7; D is possibly TRBD2 (5 bases). Trimming took off 3 bases at V and 7 bases at J, with 16 bases between the two ends. Germline values: CDR1 ENHRY, CDR2 SYGVKD. This CDR3 has 14 residues. The CDR3 loop reads CAISEGAVNNEQYF. DNA of the CDR3: TGTGCCATCAGTGAAGGAGCGGTTAACAATGAGCAGTACTTC.

This sequence joins TRBV20-1 and TRBJ2-7; tentatively, D is TRBD2 (6 bases). V gave up 1 base and J gave up 0 bases, with 16 bases separating them. The CDR3 runs 16 residues. The germline V gene has CDR1 DFQATT and CDR2 SNEGSKA (reference sequence). Here the CDR3 reads CSARASWEESSYEQYF. CDR3 bases: TGCAGTGCTAGAGCCTCCTGGGAGGAGAGCTCCTACGAGCAGTACTTC.

V is TRBV5-1 and J is TRBJ1-1; tentatively, D is TRBD1 (5 bases). Germline assignment: CDR1 SGHRS and CDR2 YFSETQ. Deletions cut 9 bases from V and 2 bases from J, with 14 bases between. This CDR3 region has 13 residues. CDR3 sequence (DNA): TGCGCCACGGCCCCAGGGCCCAACACTGAAGCTTTCTTT. Protein product: CATAPGPNTEAFF.

The chain joins TRBV20-1 to TRBJ1-6; tentative D call: TRBD1 (5 bases). Germline V gene lookup returns CDR1 DFQATT and CDR2 SNEGSKA (reference sequence). Trimming shortened V by 1 base and J by 2 bases, and 12 bases separated the two germline ends. The CDR3 contains 16 residues. The CDR3 reads CSARVPGEAYNSPLHF. CDR3 nucleotide sequence: TGCAGTGCTAGAGTTCCGGGGGAAGCCTATAATTCACCCCTCCACTTT.

This clonotype was counted a few times. The chain carries TRBV27 and TRBJ1-6, with D uncertain. CDR3 length: 13 residues. V lost 7 bases to trimming and J lost 2 bases, with 6 bases between them. CDR1 is MNHEY, CDR2 SMNVEV, per germline (reference sequence). Here the CDR3 DNA reads TGTGCCAGCACCATCGCCTATAATTCACCCCTCCACTTT. It yields the protein CASTIAYNSPLHF.